The next 21 T cell receptor beta chains were all read from a single sample in a study of control samples from healthy donors and cancer patients. Method: immunoSEQ multiplex PCR; TCRdb's copy keeps in-frame clones and lacks some. The repertoire includes about 120,000 clones, 80% to 95% of them detected once, and 2% to 3% sits in the top ten. Sequencing input: blood. Receptor source: a man aged 35-49 years in good health.

The rearrangement uses TRBV27 and TRBJ2-2, with TRBD2 as a possible D gene (7 bases). V lost 7 bases and J lost 1, with 10 bases in between. The CDR3 spans 14 residues. Per germline, CDR1 MNHEY and CDR2 SMNVEV (reference sequence). The CDR3 DNA reads as TGTGCCAGCATGCGGGGGCTGAACACCGGGGAGCTGTTTTTT. It is translated as CASMRGLNTGELFF.

V is TRBV3-1 (or the pseudogene TRBV3-2) and J is TRBJ1-2; no clear D. Germline CDR1 reads LGHDT; CDR2 reads YNNKEL (reference sequence). The CDR3 has 15 amino acids. Trimming removed 2 bases from V and 1 base from J, with 11 bases in between. The CDR3 spells CASSQSQRYNYGYTF. CDR3 in DNA: TGTGCCAGCAGCCAAAGTCAGCGATATAACTATGGCTACACCTTC.

The rearrangement joins TRBV19 to TRBJ1-1; TRBD1 aligns across 7 bases. CDR3 length: 14 amino acids. After removal of 5 bases from V and 3 bases from J, the junction contained 6 bases not matched to a gene. Germline values: CDR1 LNHDA, CDR2 SQIVND (reference sequence). CDR3 bases: TGTGCCAGTAGTGTACTGGGACAGCACACTGAAGCTTTCTTT. Residues: CASSVLGQHTEAFF.

This clone came up a few times. This chain links TRBV15 with TRBJ1-4; D is perhaps TRBD1 (6 bases). Germline V gene sequence: CDR1 LNHNV, CDR2 YYDKDF (reference sequence). The CDR3 is 17 residues long. V was clipped by 0 bases and J by 1 base, with 12 bases between them. CDR3 nucleotide sequence: TGTGCCACCAGCAGAGATTGGGGGCTCGGAACTAATGAAAAACTGTTTTTT. Protein: CATSRDWGLGTNEKLFF.

The table lists this clone with a few counts. The chain is built from TRBV9 and TRBJ2-7; 9 bases agree with TRBD1. V shed 0 bases, J shed 5 bases, and the junction held 0 bases outside the gene matches. This CDR3 spans 13 amino acids. In germline, CDR1 is SGDLS, CDR2 YYNGEE. DNA of the CDR3: TGTGCCAGCAGCGTAGGGACAGGGGACGAGCAGTACTTC. It encodes CASSVGTGDEQYF. The variable domain in full, completed from reference TRBV9 and TRBJ2-7, reads DSGVTQTPKHLITATGQRVTLRCSPRSGDLSVYWYQQSLDQGLQFLIQYYNGEERAKGNILERFSAQQFPDLHSELNLSSLELGDSALYFCASSVGTGDEQYFGPGTRLTVT.

The rearrangement joins TRBV10-3 to TRBJ2-1; possibly TRBD2 for D (5 bases). This CDR3 region has 13 residues. Trimming took 11 bases from V and 9 from J, leaving 20 bases between them. Germline CDR1 and CDR2: ENHRY and SYGVKD. The CDR3 nucleotides are TGTGCCGCGCACCGGGATTATGGCAGTGAGCAGTTCTTC. It codes for CAAHRDYGSEQFF.

V gene TRBV5-1 combines with J gene TRBJ2-1, with TRBD1 matching 10 bases. The V gene's germline CDR1 is SGHRS and CDR2 YFSETQ. The CDR3 loop spans 15 amino acids. The J segment lost 4 bases and the V segment lost 5 bases, leaving 6 bases of the junction unmatched. The CDR3 coding sequence is TGCGCCAGCAGGACGACAGGGGGCGCGTACAATGAGCAGTTCTTC. Its protein is CASRTTGGAYNEQFF.

This chain connects TRBV2 to TRBJ2-7; D perhaps matches TRBD1 (6 bases). V lost 2 bases and J lost 7, with 15 bases in between. CDR3 size: 14 residues. Looked up from germline, CDR1 is SNHLY and CDR2 is FYNNEI. The CDR3 reads CASSESAAGDEQYF. DNA for the CDR3: TGTGCCAGCAGTGAATCGGCGGCAGGGGATGAGCAGTACTTC.

V and J are TRBV2 and TRBJ2-7; TRBD2 might be the D (6 bases). Germline CDR1 SNHLY, CDR2 FYNNEI. Trimming took 1 base from V and 3 from J, leaving 16 bases between them. There are 16 residues in the CDR3. The CDR3 sequence: CASSEGVAGRVYEQYF. The CDR3 nucleotides are TGTGCCAGCAGTGAAGGTGTGGCGGGGCGAGTCTACGAGCAGTACTTC.

This chain links TRBV6-5 with TRBJ1-4; possibly TRBD1 for D (5 bases). Germline V gene lookup returns CDR1 MNHEY and CDR2 SVGAGI. The V end lost 10 bases, the J end lost 8 bases, and 14 bases lay between the germline ends. There are 12 residues in the CDR3. Here the CDR3 reads CAINTWGEKLFF. In DNA form, the CDR3 reads TGTGCCATCAACACTTGGGGGGAAAAACTGTTTTTT.

The chain links TRBV4-1 to TRBJ1-1, with D hard to call. V was shortened by 0 bases and J by 0 bases, with 11 bases between the two germline ends. The CDR3 runs 16 residues. CDR1 MGHRA and CDR2 YSYEKL come from the germline V gene. The CDR3 coding sequence is TGCGCCAGCAGCCAAGAGCCGTCCACCCTGAACACTGAAGCTTTCTTT. This sequence encodes CASSQEPSTLNTEAFF.

The table lists this clone with a count of one. The chain links TRBV10-3 to TRBJ2-3; 12 nucleotides align to TRBD2. The CDR3 contains 17 residues. Germline CDR1 ENHRY, CDR2 SYGVKD. With V trimmed by 2 bases and J by 2 bases, 5 bases remained unmatched. The CDR3, as DNA: TGTGCCATCAGTGAGCGGCTAGCGGGGGGGTACACAGATACGCAGTATTTT. Translation gives CAISERLAGGYTDTQYF.

This rearrangement joins TRBV30 to TRBJ1-2; 12 nucleotides agree with TRBD1. CDR1 and CDR2 from the germline V gene are GTSNPN and SVGIG (reference sequence). CDR3 length: 14 residues. DNA of the CDR3: TGTGGGGGACAGGGGGCTCTCGGCGGCTATGGCTACACCTTC. Protein sequence: CGGQGALGGYGYTF.

V and J are TRBV5-6 and TRBJ2-7; the D is unclear. Germline V lookup: CDR1 SGHDT, CDR2 YYEEEE. This CDR3 comprises 12 residues. V was pared by 4 bases and J by 3 bases, with 8 bases between. The CDR3 is CASSGYSYEQYF. The CDR3 DNA reads as TGTGCCAGCAGCGGGTACAGCTACGAGCAGTACTTC.

The rearrangement uses TRBV3-1 (or the pseudogene TRBV3-2) and TRBJ1-6, with a possible D match to TRBD1 (5 bases). Deletions cut 4 bases from V and 3 bases from J, with 7 bases between. The CDR3 has 14 residues. Per germline, CDR1 LGHDT and CDR2 YNNKEL (reference sequence). The CDR3 DNA is TGTGCCAGCAGCCGGAGGGGCTATAATTCACCCCTCCACTTT. Protein product: CASSRRGYNSPLHF.

The CDR3 protein is CASSPNRGDGYTF. The CDR3 DNA reads as TGTGCCAGCAGCCCGAATAGGGGGGACGGCTACACCTTC. The rearrangement uses TRBV7-8 and TRBJ1-2; maybe TRBD1 (6 bases). Between the trimmed V and J ends, which lost 5 bases and 8 bases, there was a span of 15 bases. This CDR3 comprises 13 residues. Germline assignment: CDR1 SGHVS and CDR2 FQNEAQ. Filled out from reference TRBV7-8 and TRBJ1-2, the complete variable domain reads GAGVSQSPRYKVAKRGQDVALRCDPISGHVSLFWYQQALGQGPEFLTYFQNEAQLDKSGLPSDRFFAERPEGSVSTLKIQRTQQEDSAVYLCASSPNRGDGYTFGSGTRLTVV.

The chain joins TRBV5-1 to TRBJ1-5; 7 bases fit TRBD1. There are 15 residues in the CDR3. V was clipped by 0 bases and J by 6 bases; unmatched bases: 6. CDR1 and CDR2 from the germline V gene are SGHRS and YFSETQ. CDR3 in amino acids: CASSLGPGGSQPQHF. DNA of the CDR3: TGCGCCAGCAGCTTGGGTCCAGGGGGGAGTCAGCCCCAGCATTTT. Full variable domain (rest looked up from reference TRBV5-1 and TRBJ1-5): KAGVTQTPRYLIKTRGQQVTLSCSPISGHRSVSWYQQTPGQGLQFLFEYFSETQRNKGNFPGRFSGRQFSNSRSEMNVSTLELGDSALYLCASSLGPGGSQPQHFGDGTRLSIL.

The V and J genes are TRBV5-4 and TRBJ1-3, with 9 nucleotides matching TRBD1. The CDR3 is made up of 14 amino acids. J lost 8 bases, V lost 4 bases, and 7 bases had no gene match. Looked up from germline, CDR1 is SGHNT and CDR2 is YYREEE (reference sequence). Here the CDR3 reads CASSHGQGRDTIYF. The CDR3 DNA is TGTGCCAGCAGCCACGGACAGGGGAGGGACACCATATATTTT.

The rearrangement uses TRBV7-3 and TRBJ2-3, with D maybe TRBD2 (6 bases). The V end was cut by 5 bases, the J end by 0 bases, with 18 bases between. Germline-derived CDR1 and CDR2 are SGHTA and FQGTGA. The CDR3 totals 17 residues. The CDR3 loop is CASSPRGYRGSTDTQYF. The CDR3 coding sequence is TGTGCCAGCAGCCCACGAGGGTATCGGGGGAGCACAGATACGCAGTATTTT.

V is TRBV11-2 and J is TRBJ1-6; D remains unclear. V was trimmed by 1 base and J by 2 bases, leaving 9 bases between them. From germline, CDR1 is SGHAT and CDR2 FQNNGV. The CDR3 runs 16 residues. For the CDR3, the DNA is TGTGCCAGCAGCTTAGGGGTGGGCACCTATAATTCACCCCTCCACTTT. Protein product: CASSLGVGTYNSPLHF. The full variable domain, with the rest looked up from reference TRBV11-2 and TRBJ1-6, is EAGVAQSPRYKIIEKRQSVAFWCNPISGHATLYWYQQILGQGPKLLIQFQNNGVVDDSQLPKDRFSAERLKGVDSTLKIQPAKLEDSAVYLCASSLGVGTYNSPLHFGNGTRLTVT.

The rearrangement links TRBV5-1 to TRBJ2-2, with a possible D match to TRBD1 (6 bases). V was trimmed by 4 bases and J by 1 base, leaving 11 bases between them. This CDR3 is 15 amino acids long. CDR1 is SGHRS, CDR2 YFSETQ, per germline. CDR3 residues: CASSPGVRNTGELFF. In nucleotides, the CDR3 is TGCGCCAGCAGCCCAGGGGTACGGAACACCGGGGAGCTGTTTTTT.